The 8 T cell receptor beta chains given below trace back to one sample, sequenced in a study of monozygotic twins with inflammatory bowel disease. Using the 5' RACE reads, TCRdb records one entry per CDR3 protein without DNA. Recorded for this sample: 350,000 to 550,000 distinct CDR3 sequences. Sample: blood. The receptors were gathered from a human donor with ulcerative colitis or Crohn's disease, or a healthy co-twin of an affected twin (not recorded which).

The chain carries TRBV6-1 and TRBJ2-1; no DNA is available, so the TRBD2 call from TCRdb remains unchecked. This CDR3 contains 15 residues. Germline CDR1 MNHNS, CDR2 SASEGT. The CDR3 loop reads CASSGTGGIYNEQFF.

The chain employs TRBV19 and TRBJ2-1. CDR3 length equals 13 residues. Germline values: CDR1 LNHDA, CDR2 SQIVND (reference sequence). This chain's CDR3 is CASSISLYNEQFF. Together with reference TRBV19 and TRBJ2-1, the CDR3 gives the full variable domain: DGGITQSPKYLFRKEGQNVTLSCEQNLNHDAMYWYRQDPGQGLRLIYYSQIVNDFQKGDIAEGYSVSREKKESFPLTVTSAQKNPTAFYLCASSISLYNEQFFGPGTRLTVL.

The CDR3 here is CASSQEPSYFTDTQYF. The genes are TRBV4-1 and TRBJ2-3. Germline V gene sequence: CDR1 MGHRA, CDR2 YSYEKL. This CDR3 region has 16 residues.

The rearrangement joins TRBV6-5 to TRBJ2-1; TCRdb proposes TRBD1, but this gene call is untestable without DNA. Looked up from germline, CDR1 is MNHEY and CDR2 is SVGAGI. This CDR3 region has 13 residues. CDR3 sequence reads: CASSWTDYNEQFF.

The chain employs TRBV20-1 and TRBJ2-3; TCRdb lists TRBD2, though no DNA is available to test this call. Germline V lookup: CDR1 DFQATT, CDR2 SNEGSKA (reference sequence). There are 17 residues in the CDR3. The CDR3 reads CSARGSPAGVITDTQYF.

The V call is TRBV7-9, the J call TRBJ2-4; TCRdb reports TRBD2, a call that lacks DNA to check it against. CDR1 and CDR2 from the germline V gene are SEHNR and FQNEAQ (reference sequence). CDR3 length: 15 amino acids. CDR3 loop: CASSLWEGPQNIQYF.

The chain joins TRBV7-9 to TRBJ2-5; the TCRdb call, TRBD2, lacks DNA for checking. This CDR3 has 15 residues. Germline V gene data show CDR1 as SEHNR and CDR2 as FQNEAQ (reference sequence). This CDR3 reads CASSSGTRVQETQYF.

CDR3 residues: CASTPLPGGYEQYF. This rearrangement joins TRBV7-2 to TRBJ2-7; absent DNA, TCRdb's TRBD1 call cannot be checked. This CDR3 contains 14 residues. Per the germline V gene, CDR1 is SGHTA and CDR2 is FQGNSA. The variable domain in full, completed from reference TRBV7-2 and TRBJ2-7, reads GAGVSQSPSNKVTEKGKDVELRCDPISGHTALYWYRQSLGQGLEFLIYFQGNSAPDKSGLPSDRFSAERTGGSVSTLTIQRTQQEDSAVYLCASTPLPGGYEQYFGPGTRLTVT.